The 23 T cell receptor beta chains presented below share a single source sample, sequenced in a study of CD8+ T cells in alopecia areata. cDNA reverse transcribed from extracted RNA served as the sequencing template. The table came from immunoSEQ multiplex PCR; TCRdb's copy has only in-frame clones and leaves some out. The sample records 150,000 to 200,000 clones, about 51% being singletons. As to treatment: oral pan-JAK inhibitor, 5-10 mg twice daily. The sequencing used CD8+ T cells sorted from blood, collected between weeks 51 and 54, from a patient treated with tofacitinib. The receptors derive from a human donor with alopecia areata.

This chain uses TRBV19 with TRBJ1-5, with 7 bases identical to TRBD1. The CDR3 contains 13 residues. V was pared by 3 bases and J by 9 bases, with 5 bases of the junction left unmatched. Germline CDR1 LNHDA, CDR2 SQIVND (reference sequence). CDR3 region: CASSMRGQPPQHF. The CDR3 DNA sequence: TGTGCCAGTAGTATGAGGGGGCAGCCGCCCCAGCATTTT. The entire variable domain, with the rest obtained from reference TRBV19 and TRBJ1-5, is as follows: DGGITQSPKYLFRKEGQNVTLSCEQNLNHDAMYWYRQDPGQGLRLIYYSQIVNDFQKGDIAEGYSVSREKKESFPLTVTSAQKNPTAFYLCASSMRGQPPQHFGDGTRLSIL.

Comment on this clone: The sample contains more than one DNA sequence encoding this CDR3. This chain connects TRBV5-1 to TRBJ2-7; unclear D gene. CDR1 is SGHRS, CDR2 YFSETQ, per germline. V was clipped by 0 bases and J by 4 bases, with 2 bases between them. This CDR3 is built from 11 residues. The DNA of the CDR3 is TGCGCCAGCAGCTTGGGATACGAGCAGTACTTC. It encodes CASSLGYEQYF.

This clone was observed a few times. The sample holds other DNA sequences that translate to the same CDR3. The chain joins TRBV29-1 to TRBJ1-1; the D is unclear. The ends were cut back, 2 bases at V and 1 base at J, with 2 bases in the middle. Germline assignment: CDR1 SQVTM and CDR2 ANQGSEA. This CDR3 has 11 residues. The CDR3 is CSVERNTEAFF. The CDR3 nucleotides read TGCAGCGTTGAACGGAACACTGAAGCTTTCTTT.

This clone was picked up one time. This chain joins TRBV29-1 and TRBJ1-2; TRBD1 aligns across 7 bases. CDR1 is SQVTM, CDR2 ANQGSEA, per germline. The junction had 5 bases not matched to a gene; V was cut back by 0 bases and J by 4 bases. This CDR3 is 14 amino acids long. CDR3 residues: CSVEDDRVVYGYTF. As DNA, the CDR3 is TGCAGCGTTGAAGATGACAGGGTGGTCTATGGCTACACCTTC.

Here the CDR3 DNA reads TGCGCCAGCAGTCAAATAAAGGGGTCCGACGAATCCAATCAGCCCCAGCATTTT. Amino acids: CASSQIKGSDESNQPQHF. The chain carries TRBV23-1 and TRBJ1-5; D may be TRBD1 (5 bases). TRBV23-1 is identified as an open reading frame with a role that is uncertain. V shed 2 bases and J shed 3 bases, with 20 bases lying between them. There are 18 residues in the CDR3.

This clone was seen a few times. V gene TRBV5-1 combines with J gene TRBJ1-4; 7 bases map to TRBD1. The CDR3 loop spans 14 amino acids. V trimming: 4 bases; J trimming: 8 bases; junction bases outside the gene matches: 8. Germline-derived CDR1 and CDR2 are SGHRS and YFSETQ. The CDR3 is CASSPTAGGEKLFF. CDR3 nucleotides: TGCGCCAGCAGCCCGACCGCAGGGGGGGAAAAACTGTTTTTT.

This clone was observed a few times. This chain joins TRBV5-1 and TRBJ2-5; the match to TRBD2 covers 8 bases. Per the germline V gene, CDR1 is SGHRS and CDR2 is YFSETQ. The CDR3 has 17 amino acids. After removal of 1 base from V and 5 bases from J, the junction contained 13 bases not matched to a gene. CDR3 in DNA: TGCGCCAGCAGCTTGTTTACCGGCGGGGGGAATTCGGAGACCCAGTACTTC. It yields the protein CASSLFTGGGNSETQYF.

This chain links TRBV6-1 with TRBJ1-6; D perhaps matches TRBD1 (5 bases). The CDR3 totals 14 residues. The V and J ends lost 2 bases and 5 bases respectively, with 7 bases between them. Germline V gene data show CDR1 as MNHNS and CDR2 as SASEGT. CDR3 DNA sequence: TGTGCCAGCAGTGAAAGGGGAGATAATTCACCCCTCCACTTT. This gives the protein CASSERGDNSPLHF.

V and J are TRBV4-1 and TRBJ2-5; weak D call: TRBD2 (6 bases). The CDR3 contains 14 residues. The germline gives CDR1 MGHRA, CDR2 YSYEKL. V lost 5 bases to trimming and J lost 5 bases, with 15 bases between them. In DNA form, the CDR3 reads TGCGCCAGCAGCACTCGACTAGTTAAGGAGACCCAGTACTTC. As protein: CASSTRLVKETQYF.

Note on this clone: One end of the junction is discordant with germline, which a read error may explain. The gene calls are TRBV7-7 and TRBJ2-7; D unclear. In germline, CDR1 is SSHAT, CDR2 FNYEAQ (reference sequence). The CDR3 extends over 13 amino acids. CDR3 DNA: TGTGCTAGCAGCCCGGGTCCCCCCGGCGAGCAGTACTTC. Its protein is CASSPGPPGEQYF. The full variable domain, in which reference TRBV7-7 and TRBJ2-7 provide the parts outside the CDR3, is GAGVSQSPRYKVTKRGQDVTLRCDPISSHATLYWYQQALGQGPEFLTYFNYEAQPDKSGLPSDRFSAERPEGSISTLTIQRTEQRDSAMYRCASSPGPPGEQYFGPGTRLTVT.

The chain combines TRBV27 with TRBJ2-5; D may be TRBD1 (5 bases). Germline values: CDR1 MNHEY, CDR2 SMNVEV (reference sequence). The germline V and J ends were trimmed by 5 bases and 2 bases, with 6 bases remaining between them. The CDR3 runs 12 residues. CDR3 sequence (DNA): TGTGCCAGCAGTGACAGACAAGAGACCCAGTACTTC. This sequence encodes CASSDRQETQYF.

The chain couples TRBV11-2 to TRBJ2-7; D possibly corresponds to TRBD1 (6 bases). This CDR3 has 13 amino acids. V was clipped by 4 bases and J by 1 base, with 8 bases between them. Germline lookup yields CDR1 SGHAT and CDR2 FQNNGV. The CDR3 loop reads CASSSGTSYEQYF. The CDR3, as DNA: TGTGCCAGCAGCTCCGGGACATCCTACGAGCAGTACTTC.

The rearrangement joins TRBV9 to TRBJ1-1, with D possibly TRBD1 on 5 matching bases. V was trimmed by 0 bases and J by 0 bases, leaving 9 bases between them. CDR1 SGDLS and CDR2 YYNGEE come from the germline V gene. This CDR3 has 15 amino acids. In DNA, the CDR3 is TGTGCCAGCAGCGTAGGGGGCAACCTGAACACTGAAGCTTTCTTT. Translated, it gives CASSVGGNLNTEAFF.

V usage is TRBV6-5 and J usage is TRBJ2-5; weak D call: TRBD2 (6 bases). V was clipped by 3 bases and J by 0 bases, with 14 bases between them. Germline V gene lookup returns CDR1 MNHEY and CDR2 SVGAGI. This CDR3 is built from 16 residues. CDR3 sequence reads: CASSYGGATYQETQYF. The CDR3, as DNA: TGTGCCAGCAGTTATGGAGGGGCCACGTACCAAGAGACCCAGTACTTC.

The chain uses TRBV9 and TRBJ1-1; possibly TRBD1 for D (6 bases). In germline, CDR1 is SGDLS, CDR2 YYNGEE. Trimming removed 3 bases from V and 7 bases from J, with 13 bases in between. The CDR3 has 13 amino acids. The CDR3 bases are TGTGCCAGCAGCGCTATGACAGGAGTTGAAGCTTTCTTT. The encoded protein is CASSAMTGVEAFF.

This clone was counted only a few times. This chain's CDR3 is CASSEPGTEERTDTQYF. The CDR3, as DNA: TGCGCCAGCAGTGAGCCGGGGACAGAGGAACGCACAGATACGCAGTATTTT. The chain has TRBV10-2 and TRBJ2-3; 7 nucleotides line up with TRBD1. The germline V gene encodes CDR1 WSHSY and CDR2 SAAADI. The CDR3 is made up of 17 amino acids. V lost 2 bases, J lost 1 base, and 9 bases stayed unmatched.

This clone has more than one count but fewer than ten. The rearrangement links TRBV9 to TRBJ2-3; D not resolved. The CDR3 consists of 14 residues. Per the germline V gene, CDR1 is SGDLS and CDR2 is YYNGEE. Trimming shortened V by 4 bases and J by 4 bases, and 13 bases separated the two germline ends. CDR3 sequence: CASSFRYSADTQYF. CDR3 DNA: TGTGCCAGCAGCTTCAGATACTCCGCAGATACGCAGTATTTT.

This clone was counted once. V usage is TRBV5-6 and J usage is TRBJ2-5; TRBD1 aligns across 9 bases. J was trimmed by 4 bases and V by 3 bases; bases with no gene match: 10. Per germline, CDR1 SGHDT and CDR2 YYEEEE. The length of the CDR3 is 16 residues. The CDR3 DNA reads as TGTGCCAGCAGCTCGAGGGGACAGGGTGGGACAGAGACCCAGTACTTC. Translation gives CASSSRGQGGTETQYF.

The sample holds a few counts of this clone. V is TRBV5-4 and J is TRBJ1-1, with TRBD1 identical over 7 bases. From germline, CDR1 is SGHNT and CDR2 YYREEE (reference sequence). Unmatched junction bases numbered 8, after V lost 4 bases and J lost 5 bases. The CDR3 consists of 14 residues. CDR3 coding DNA: TGTGCCAGCAGCCAAGAGGGGGCATTAACTGAAGCTTTCTTT. It specifies CASSQEGALTEAFF. Using reference TRBV5-4 and TRBJ1-1 for the parts outside the CDR3, the full variable domain is ETGVTQSPTHLIKTRGQQVTLRCSSQSGHNTVSWYQQALGQGPQFIFQYYREEENGRGNFPPRFSGLQFPNYSSELNVNALELDDSALYLCASSQEGALTEAFFGQGTRLTVV.

This clone was seen more than once but under ten times. The CDR3 region is CATSRGRAEEQYF. The CDR3 DNA reads as TGTGCCACCAGCAGAGGGCGGGCGGAAGAGCAGTACTTC. The V gene is TRBV15, the J gene TRBJ2-7; maybe TRBD2 (5 bases). Trimming cost V 1 base and J 7 bases, with 11 bases left between them. Germline CDR1 is LNHNV and CDR2 is YYDKDF (reference sequence). The CDR3 has 13 amino acids.

This clone was detected only once. The chain recombines TRBV6-5 with TRBJ1-1; TRBD1 agrees at 9 bases. The CDR3 is made up of 13 amino acids. The V gene's germline CDR1 is MNHEY and CDR2 SVGAGI. J gave up 5 bases and V 6 bases, and 4 bases lay outside the gene matches. CDR3 sequence: CASRDRGRTEAFF. CDR3 in DNA: TGTGCCAGCAGGGACAGGGGTAGAACTGAAGCTTTCTTT.

This clone showed up just a few times. The chain employs TRBV7-9 and TRBJ2-2; possibly TRBD1 for D (5 bases). V lost 1 base and J 4 bases, leaving 13 bases between the germline ends. The CDR3 covers 16 residues. Germline CDR1 reads SEHNR; CDR2 reads FQNEAQ (reference sequence). In DNA, the CDR3 is TGTGCCAGCAGCTTAGAGTTGGACACCTCCACCGGGGAGCTGTTTTTT. Residues: CASSLELDTSTGELFF.

This clone turned up a few times. This chain connects TRBV29-1 to TRBJ2-3; D is ambiguous. This CDR3 has 13 residues. The germline V and J ends were trimmed by 0 bases and 2 bases, with 6 bases remaining between them. In germline, CDR1 is SQVTM, CDR2 ANQGSEA. Here the CDR3 reads CSVEERNTDTQYF. The CDR3 bases are TGCAGCGTTGAAGAAAGAAACACAGATACGCAGTATTTT.